This T cell receptor (beta chain) comes out of a study of blood T cell repertoires in COVID-19. Overall study: T cells, B-cell-depleted T cells, or PBMCs supplied cDNA or gDNA.

There are 16 residues in the CDR3. Trimming shortened V by 6 bases and J by 4 bases, and 19 bases separated the two germline ends. CDR1 is MNHEY and CDR2 is SMNVEV in the germline V gene (reference sequence). As originally analysed: Reference gene primer amplification yielded estimated nucleated cell counts. Measured with immunoSEQ multiplex PCR; TCRdb has only the in-frame clones, and not every one. V and J calls and clone size are those listed in that table; D and trimming were worked out from the DNA. The sample carries about 85,000 clones, around 89% recorded once. The specimen was peripheral blood. The clonotype was recovered from a woman older than 75 with active or convalescent COVID-19. The genes are TRBV27 and TRBJ2-1, with a weak D call TRBD1 (8 bases). The CDR3 DNA sequence: TGTGCCAGCAGAAAGCTCGGACAGGGAGGGTACAATGAGCAGTTCTTC. Its translation: CASRKLGQGGYNEQFF.